This TCR beta chain was recovered during a study of T cell responses to AZD1222 COVID-19 vaccine. Study background: Whether given at about 4 or about 12 weeks, second doses were pooled.

Whole-study results and caveats: Unmutated regions of variants are reportedly targeted by nearly half of spike-specific TCRs. Spike-specific TCR breadth and depth were elevated following two AZD1222 doses.

In germline, CDR1 is GTSNPN, CDR2 SVGIG (reference sequence). This CDR3 has 14 residues. V shed 2 bases and J shed 9 bases, with 17 bases lying between them. This table comes from immunoSEQ multiplex PCR, and its TCRdb copy is limited to in-frame clones, with some not included. Among 100,000 to 150,000 clones, 89% were seen once, and the ten largest hold 6.3%. As regards this clone: No antigen is known for it.

The sequencing used peripheral blood, collected on day 0 of AZD1222 vaccination. The receptor comes from an adult in good health. This chain links TRBV30 with TRBJ2-1; the D is unclear. DNA for the CDR3: TGTGCCTGGAGTCCCCGTTGGCAATGGGGTGAGCAGTTCTTC. Protein: CAWSPRWQWGEQFF.